Presented here are 5 T cell receptor beta chains from one specimen sequenced in a study of brain T cells in children with intractable seizures. The sample's time point: blood from clinic visit 5 months post-surgery; TSC patient then seizure free. TCRdb's table, derived via immunoSEQ multiplex PCR, lists solely in-frame clones and lacks some. Of about 340,000 clones detected, 93% appear once; the ten largest clones hold 5% to 7%. Here the sequenced sample was peripheral blood, taken 5 to 6 months after surgery. All receptors come from a boy in the first two years of life with tuberous sclerosis and intractable seizures.

This chain connects TRBV3-1 (or the pseudogene TRBV3-2) to TRBJ2-5; 9 bases fit TRBD1. CDR1 and CDR2 (germline): LGHDT, YNNKEL (reference sequence). This CDR3 region has 13 residues. V lost 6 bases, J lost 5 bases, and 4 bases stayed unmatched. CDR3 DNA: TGTGCCAGCAGACGGACAGGGGCCGAGACCCAGTACTTC. Translating gives CASRRTGAETQYF.

This clone was recorded only once. J is TRBJ1-1 and V is TRBV13; D not certain. CDR3 size: 12 residues. Germline lookup yields CDR1 PRHDT and CDR2 FYEKMQ (reference sequence). V lost 5 bases, J lost 9 bases, and 13 bases lay in between. The CDR3 region has the DNA TGTGCCAGCAGCCCCGACGGAATGAAAGCTTTCTTT. Translated: CASSPDGMKAFF.

The V gene is TRBV2, the J gene TRBJ2-3, with TRBD2 as a possible D gene (6 bases). Germline CDR1 is SNHLY and CDR2 is FYNNEI. Trimming took off 5 bases at V and 0 bases at J, with 9 bases between the two ends. The CDR3 covers 14 residues. This chain's CDR3 is CASSRGSSTDTQYF. For the CDR3, the DNA is TGTGCCAGCAGTCGGGGGAGCAGCACAGATACGCAGTATTTT.

V and J are TRBV7-9 and TRBJ1-2; tentatively, D is TRBD1 (5 bases). Trimming stripped 5 bases from V and 8 bases from J, with 21 bases between. Germline CDR1 is SEHNR and CDR2 is FQNEAQ (reference sequence). CDR3 size: 15 residues. The CDR3 bases are TGTGCCAGCAGCACTAAGTCTTTTGGGGGTTGGGGCTACACCTTC. It translates to CASSTKSFGGWGYTF.

The chain joins TRBV5-1 to TRBJ2-7; TRBD1 is a possible D gene (6 bases). With 0 bases removed from V and 12 bases from J, the gap between germline ends came to 22 bases. The CDR3 has 15 residues. Germline V gene sequence: CDR1 SGHRS, CDR2 YFSETQ. CDR3 bases: TGCGCCAGCAGCTTGGTCCAGGGGAATAACGGCATAGTGTACTTC. This sequence encodes CASSLVQGNNGIVYF.